The present entry profiles one TCR beta chain with its context. Its specificity is not known. Template switching (which added a universal primer site) was used, and cDNA carried unique molecular identifiers. From the 5' RACE reads, TCRdb called clonotypes with MiXCR, one entry per CDR3 protein. The sample contains around 200,000 distinct CDR3 sequences, over 8% of which appear only once. The sample is drawn from a study of identical twins. Germline loops: CDR1 SGHTA, CDR2 FQGNSA. V shed 3 bases and J 8 bases; nucleotides not matched to a gene: 6. CDR3 length equals 14 residues. General observations from the study: The presence of invariant MAIT and iNKT cells could partly confound analyses of zero-insertion sequences. Not following the same donors, the study drew its conclusions from cross-sectional statistical analysis.

The TCR was taken from a woman under 30 in good health. This rearrangement joins TRBV7-2 to TRBJ1-2; 10 positions agree with TRBD1. Sequencing was carried out using memory (CD45RO+) T cells sorted from blood. The chain's CDR3 is CASSFRQGAQGYTF. CDR3 DNA sequence: TGTGCCAGCAGCTTTCGACAGGGGGCGCAGGGCTACACCTTC. The variable domain in full, with the rest retrieved from reference TRBV7-2 and TRBJ1-2, is GAGVSQSPSNKVTEKGKDVELRCDPISGHTALYWYRQSLGQGLEFLIYFQGNSAPDKSGLPSDRFSAERTGGSVSTLTIQRTQQEDSAVYLCASSFRQGAQGYTFGSGTRLTVV.